These T cell receptor beta chains were read from a single sample in a study of blood T cell repertoires in COVID-19. Assay: immunoSEQ multiplex PCR; the TCRdb copy retains only in-frame clones and omits some. In the table there are around 50,000 clones, 65% to 85% of which are singletons. The sequencing input was peripheral blood. These receptors were taken from an elderly man with COVID-19, enrolled during active disease. Each CDR3 is given without its conserved first and last residue. Size values are once, few and many counts, or a class for expanded clones, and some rows have none.

v_gene	j_gene	abundance	CDR3aa
TRBV19	TRBJ1-5	NA	ASTPDRGLPNQPQH
TRBV5-4	TRBJ1-1	NA	ASKKGEGSEAF
TRBV29-1	TRBJ1-2	NA	SHTGQGEGYT
TRBV19	TRBJ1-2	NA	ASRDRGQNGYT
TRBV10-3	TRBJ2-5	NA	AINPGQGGKETQY
TRBV5-6	TRBJ2-5	NA	ASSLELAGDRTDQETQY
TRBV6-6	TRBJ1-6	NA	ASSRDREPDNSPLH
TRBV19	TRBJ1-6	NA	ASSNSGVSPLH
TRBV7-8	TRBJ2-3	NA	ASSLVQGTDTQY
TRBV3-1/TRBV3-2	TRBJ1-1	few	ASKVSQRGNTEAF
TRBV30	TRBJ1-2	NA	AWGPLDRVNYGYT
TRBV7-3	TRBJ1-6	NA	ASSLTDYNSPLH
TRBV11-3	TRBJ2-1	NA	ASSLGGLGGNEQF
TRBV4-2	TRBJ1-1	NA	ASSQGPLGGNTEAF
TRBV19	TRBJ1-5	few	ASTPGAGYSNQPQH
TRBV3-1/TRBV3-2	TRBJ2-1	NA	ASSQVSSRQF
TRBV27	TRBJ2-5	few	ASRRDRGAGETQY
TRBV9	TRBJ1-4	NA	ASSPSSGTANEKLF
TRBV11-3	TRBJ1-1	NA	ASSPVGAF
TRBV7-9	TRBJ1-1	NA	ASSRGVNTEAF
TRBV5-5	TRBJ1-1	few	ASSSVGHEAEAF
TRBV24-1	TRBJ1-5	NA	ATSGGLSDQPQH
TRBV4-3	TRBJ1-6	NA	ASSQAASGDSPLH
TRBV2	TRBJ2-2	NA	ASSRGEANTGELF
TRBV5-1	TRBJ2-1	NA	ASSSGQTRAYNEQF
TRBV20-1	TRBJ1-1	NA	SASGDRSNTEAF
TRBV5-6	TRBJ2-7	NA	ASTYRGGTGSYEQY
TRBV24-1	TRBJ1-1	NA	ATSDARDRNMNTEAF
TRBV6-7	TRBJ1-2	NA	ASSYPLGTGGNYGYT
TRBV19	TRBJ2-2	NA	ASSLRKTGTRGGELF
TRBV7-9	TRBJ1-1	once	ASSLDRFKAF
TRBV27	TRBJ2-7	NA	ASSVWGGTSYEQY
TRBV6-1	TRBJ1-4	NA	ASSEALAPNEKLF
TRBV6-5	TRBJ2-5	NA	ASMRRLETQY
TRBV4-3	TRBJ2-5	few	ASSQDSEETQY
TRBV2	TRBJ1-1	once	ASSEQGAMNTEAF
TRBV10-3	TRBJ2-7	NA	AISASAGGEQY
TRBV19	TRBJ1-5	once	ASSIDPDRPGKESNQPQH
TRBV7-2	TRBJ2-5	NA	ASSLARGRGIQETQY
TRBV7-7	TRBJ2-1	once	ASSLGQGTYNEQF
TRBV6-2/TRBV6-3	TRBJ2-6	NA	ASSFRDRGRGANVLT
TRBV28	TRBJ2-3	NA	ASSYSPGLGTSTDTQY
TRBV9	TRBJ1-2	NA	ASSVDWRNIGDYGYT
TRBV28	TRBJ1-1	NA	ASSFSLSAEAF
TRBV7-2	TRBJ1-6	NA	ASSLVRQVGSPLH
TRBV18	TRBJ1-1	few	ASSPRGGLNTEAF
TRBV20-1	TRBJ2-3	once	SASDSSTDTQY
TRBV5-1	TRBJ1-1	medium-sized	ASSPWGGKNTEAF
TRBV19	TRBJ2-3	NA	ASSIRGGAATDTQY
TRBV18	TRBJ1-3	NA	ASSPIAGYSSGNTIY
TRBV2	TRBJ1-6	NA	ARGGGQGSSPLH
TRBV12-5	TRBJ2-3	NA	ASGLGGVASDTQY
TRBV7-9	TRBJ2-2	NA	ASSPEGQWDYTGELF
TRBV7-9	TRBJ1-4	once	ASSRDSSNEKLF
TRBV5-1	TRBJ2-5	NA	ASSAGQGASGTQY
TRBV6-2/TRBV6-3	TRBJ2-1	NA	ASSPAPGYNEQF